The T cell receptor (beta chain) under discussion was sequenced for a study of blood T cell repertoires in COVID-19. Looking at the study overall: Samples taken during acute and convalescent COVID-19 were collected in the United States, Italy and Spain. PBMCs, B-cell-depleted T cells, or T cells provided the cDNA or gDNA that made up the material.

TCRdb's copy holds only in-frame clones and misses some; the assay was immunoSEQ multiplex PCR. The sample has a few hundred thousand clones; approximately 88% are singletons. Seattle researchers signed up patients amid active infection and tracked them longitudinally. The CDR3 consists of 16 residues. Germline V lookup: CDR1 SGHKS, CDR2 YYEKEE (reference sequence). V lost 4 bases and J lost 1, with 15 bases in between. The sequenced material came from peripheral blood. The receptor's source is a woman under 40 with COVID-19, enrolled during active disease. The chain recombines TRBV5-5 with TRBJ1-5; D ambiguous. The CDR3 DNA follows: TGTGCCAGCAGCCCCGCCGAGGTGTTAAGCAATCAGCCCCAGCATTTT. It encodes CASSPAEVLSNQPQHF.